This T cell receptor beta chain derives from a study of blood T cell repertoires in COVID-19. The CDR3 is 13 residues long. Trimming removed 5 bases at V and 4 bases at J, with 12 bases between. Germline loops: CDR1 SGDLS, CDR2 YYNGEE. This clone was found a few times. Cohort allocation depended upon clinical history that participants reported. Original methodology: Counts of nucleated cells, estimated from reference gene primer amplification, were obtained. Data came from immunoSEQ multiplex PCR; TCRdb stores just in-frame clones and leaves some out. D and trimming come from the DNA, and the V and J calls and clone size come from that table. The sample yields 200,000 to 250,000 clones, 80% to 85% seen once.

The sequence was obtained from a woman in her thirties or forties who had recovered from COVID-19. The sample was PBMCs or T cells enriched from blood (not recorded which). V usage is TRBV9 and J usage is TRBJ1-1, with D tentatively TRBD1 (6 bases). CDR3 residues: CASSSVTGTEAFF. CDR3 in DNA: TGTGCCAGCAGTTCAGTGACAGGCACTGAAGCTTTCTTT.